A selection of T cell receptor beta chains follows, all from one sample in a study of cytomegalovirus exposure and HLA in healthy donors. Profiled with immunoSEQ multiplex PCR; TCRdb holds only in-frame clones, not every one. Seen here are under 350,000 clones, roughly 85% observed once, and the top ten hold 1%. Sequencing was performed on PBMCs. All receptors derive from a woman younger than 35 in good health and CMV-seronegative. The conserved cysteine and the conserved F or W are not part of the CDR3 here. Fields, in order: CDR3 length, J gene, clone size, V gene, CDR3 protein. The size of a clone is reported for some rows only, either as once, few or many, or as a class for expanded clones.

length: 15
J: TRBJ2-7
size: .
V: TRBV25-1
CDR3: ASSDRFGTAESYEQY

length: 12
J: TRBJ2-3
size: .
V: TRBV5-4
CDR3: ASNIASSTDTQY

length: 11
J: TRBJ2-5
size: .
V: TRBV6-1
CDR3: ASSEDRAETQY

length: 14
J: TRBJ2-5
size: .
V: TRBV6-5
CDR3: ASSYRDTVFKETQY

length: 13
J: TRBJ2-1
size: .
V: TRBV27
CDR3: ASSFLAGGSGEQF

length: 12
J: TRBJ1-5
size: .
V: TRBV11-2
CDR3: ASSLDRLNQPQH

length: 12
J: TRBJ2-7
size: .
V: TRBV11-2
CDR3: ASSLGRGQYEQY

length: 11
J: TRBJ2-5
size: .
V: TRBV27
CDR3: ASSFGPPRAQY

length: 9
J: TRBJ2-7
size: .
V: TRBV28
CDR3: ASSRQGEQY

length: 11
J: TRBJ2-5
size: .
V: TRBV19
CDR3: ASRGTGQETQY

length: 12
J: TRBJ1-2
size: .
V: TRBV29-1
CDR3: SVEEGQGYNGYT

length: 14
J: TRBJ2-1
size: once
V: TRBV5-1
CDR3: ASSTLAGANYNEQF

length: 14
J: TRBJ1-1
size: .
V: TRBV4-3
CDR3: ASSHPAGRSHTEAF

length: 13
J: TRBJ2-1
size: .
V: TRBV5-1
CDR3: ASSLLAGVRNEQF

length: 13
J: TRBJ2-1
size: .
V: TRBV5-6
CDR3: ASSLGDFSYNEQF

length: 10
J: TRBJ1-2
size: .
V: TRBV13
CDR3: ASSIVRYGYT

length: 13
J: TRBJ2-1
size: .
V: TRBV5-4
CDR3: ASSLRLAGVNEQF

length: 10
J: TRBJ1-1
size: .
V: TRBV6-5
CDR3: ASSYFQGAAF

length: 16
J: TRBJ2-6
size: .
V: TRBV5-1
CDR3: ASSTRQGAPSGANVLT

length: 12
J: TRBJ2-2
size: .
V: TRBV9
CDR3: ASRRQGDTGELF

length: 11
J: TRBJ2-1
size: .
V: TRBV11-3
CDR3: ASSVGWSREQF

length: 13
J: TRBJ2-1
size: .
V: TRBV7-2
CDR3: ASSYASGGAAEQF

length: 13
J: TRBJ1-1
size: .
V: TRBV9
CDR3: ASSGLTGERPEAF

length: 13
J: TRBJ1-5
size: .
V: TRBV6-5
CDR3: ASSYYRDLNQPQH

length: 11
J: TRBJ1-3
size: .
V: TRBV30
CDR3: AWDRASGNTIY

length: 11
J: TRBJ2-7
size: once
V: TRBV7-2
CDR3: ASSLDPSYEQY

length: 13
J: TRBJ2-7
size: few
V: TRBV6-6
CDR3: ASSQTGLNSYEQY

length: 13
J: TRBJ1-4
size: .
V: TRBV6-5
CDR3: ASRASRGGNEKLF

length: 13
J: TRBJ1-5
size: .
V: TRBV4-3
CDR3: ASSQDQTGIQPQH

length: 9
J: TRBJ2-1
size: .
V: TRBV20-1
CDR3: SAEGVNEQF

length: 10
J: TRBJ1-5
size: .
V: TRBV2
CDR3: ASKPGEGPQH

length: 13
J: TRBJ2-3
size: .
V: TRBV5-6
CDR3: ASSPLTGSTDTQY

length: 13
J: TRBJ2-1
size: .
V: TRBV10-1
CDR3: ASSRLAGRDNEQF

length: 11
J: TRBJ1-2
size: .
V: TRBV2
CDR3: ASILGQIYGYT

length: 10
J: TRBJ2-7
size: .
V: TRBV9
CDR3: ASSGDRGQQY

length: 13
J: TRBJ2-1
size: .
V: TRBV10-1
CDR3: ASSASGGEWNEQF

length: 11
J: TRBJ1-2
size: .
V: TRBV6-5
CDR3: ASRDQAGGGYT